The 7 T cell receptor beta chains given below trace back to one sample, sequenced in a study of cytomegalovirus exposure and HLA in healthy donors. With 60 Vbeta and 13 Jbeta primers, the PCR was carried out. Profiling relied on immunoSEQ multiplex PCR, and the TCRdb table lists in-frame clones only, not all of them. The sample lists some 180,000 clones; about 81% were seen once. Sequencing used PBMCs. These receptors all stem from a man in his forties or fifties in good health and CMV-seronegative.

The gene calls are TRBV28 and TRBJ2-7, with 9 bases matching TRBD1. The germline V gene has CDR1 MDHEN and CDR2 SYDVKM. The CDR3 covers 15 residues. The J segment lost 5 bases and the V segment lost 6 bases, leaving 11 bases of the junction unmatched. CDR3 sequence reads: CASSSTGTGYHEQYF. DNA of the CDR3: TGTGCCAGCAGCTCAACCGGGACAGGGTACCACGAGCAGTACTTC.

This clone was counted once. V usage is TRBV5-6 and J usage is TRBJ1-2, with TRBD1 matching over 11 bases. The ends lost 4 bases at V and 2 bases at J; junction bases unmatched: 1. This CDR3 region has 14 residues. Germline V lookup: CDR1 SGHDT, CDR2 YYEEEE. The CDR3 here is CASSGTGGNYGYTF. The CDR3 region has the DNA TGTGCCAGCAGCGGGACAGGGGGGAACTATGGCTACACCTTC.

The chain carries TRBV20-1 and TRBJ2-3; 7 bases are a match to TRBD1. J lost 6 bases, V lost 7 bases, and 1 base had no gene match. Germline V gene sequence: CDR1 DFQATT, CDR2 SNEGSKA (reference sequence). There are 10 residues in the CDR3. CDR3: CSVRGDTQYF. The CDR3, as DNA: TGCAGTGTCAGGGGGGATACGCAGTATTTT.

V is TRBV9 and J is TRBJ1-1; 10 nucleotides align to TRBD1. This CDR3 spans 18 amino acids. With 3 bases clipped from V and 0 bases from J, the junction kept 11 bases outside the gene matches. CDR1 and CDR2 (germline): SGDLS, YYNGEE. Here the CDR3 reads CASSDLPGQGSLNTEAFF. CDR3 DNA: TGTGCCAGCAGCGATTTACCGGGACAGGGGTCTCTGAACACTGAAGCTTTCTTT.

This chain uses TRBV2 with TRBJ2-5, with 8 bases fitting TRBD2. Trimming took 4 bases from V and 2 from J; bases not matched to a gene: 3. The germline V gene encodes CDR1 SNHLY and CDR2 FYNNEI. The CDR3 has 14 residues. This chain's CDR3 is CASSGLAGQETQYF. CDR3 nucleotide sequence: TGTGCCAGCAGTGGGCTAGCGGGTCAAGAGACCCAGTACTTC.

This sequence joins TRBV30 and TRBJ1-5; D is perhaps TRBD1 (6 bases). Germline CDR1 is GTSNPN and CDR2 is SVGIG (reference sequence). V was pared by 5 bases and J by 6 bases, with 11 bases between. The CDR3 is made up of 12 amino acids. The CDR3 protein is CAWAQGGQPQHF. The CDR3 DNA reads TGTGCCTGGGCACAGGGCGGTCAGCCCCAGCATTTT.

The V call is TRBV19, the J call TRBJ2-7; possibly TRBD1 for D (6 bases). This CDR3 spans 14 amino acids. V lost 0 bases and J 0 bases, leaving 6 bases between the germline ends. Germline V gene lookup returns CDR1 LNHDA and CDR2 SQIVND (reference sequence). The CDR3 DNA is TGTGCCAGTAGTATAGAGGACAGCTCCTACGAGCAGTACTTC. It encodes CASSIEDSSYEQYF.